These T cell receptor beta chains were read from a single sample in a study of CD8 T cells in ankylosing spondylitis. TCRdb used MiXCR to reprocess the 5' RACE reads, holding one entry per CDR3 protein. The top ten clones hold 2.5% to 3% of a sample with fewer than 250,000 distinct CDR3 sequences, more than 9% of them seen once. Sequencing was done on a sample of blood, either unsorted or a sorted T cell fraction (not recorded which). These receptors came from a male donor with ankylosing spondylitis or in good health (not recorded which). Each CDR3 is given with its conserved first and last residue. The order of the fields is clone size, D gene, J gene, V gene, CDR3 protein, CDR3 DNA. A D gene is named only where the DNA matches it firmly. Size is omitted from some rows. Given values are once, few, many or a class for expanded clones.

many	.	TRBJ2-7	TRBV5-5	CASSPLSGTSNEQYF	TGTGCCAGCAGCCCCCTCTCCGGGACTTCAAACGAGCAGTACTTC
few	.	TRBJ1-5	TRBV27	CASSWGTVNQPQHF	TGTGCCAGCAGTTGGGGGACTGTCAATCAGCCCCAGCATTTT
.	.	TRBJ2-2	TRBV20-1	CSAGLLATGELFF	TGCAGTGCTGGGTTACTAGCCACCGGGGAGCTGTTTTTT
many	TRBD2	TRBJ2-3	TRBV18	CASSPIAGEPSTQYF	TGTGCCAGCTCCCCGATAGCGGGGGAACCTTCCACGCAGTATTTT
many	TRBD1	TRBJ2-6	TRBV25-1	CASSARQGVVSGANVLTF	TGTGCCAGCAGTGCGAGGCAGGGGGTTGTCTCTGGGGCCAACGTCCTGACTTTC
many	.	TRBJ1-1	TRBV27	CASSRRTAGDTEAFF	TGTGCCAGCAGTAGGAGGACGGCCGGGGACACTGAAGCTTTCTTT
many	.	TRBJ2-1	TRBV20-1	CSAREDEQFF	TGCAGTGCTAGAGAGGATGAGCAGTTCTTC
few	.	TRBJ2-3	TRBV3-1	CASSQAGELRRNTQYF	TGTGCCAGCAGCCAAGCGGGGGAACTTCGAAGAAATACGCAGTATTTT
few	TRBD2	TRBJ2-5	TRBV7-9	CASSFPGLAGETQYF	TGTGCCAGCAGCTTCCCGGGACTAGCGGGAGAGACCCAGTACTTC
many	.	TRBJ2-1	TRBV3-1	CASSPLASYNEQFF	TGTGCCAGCAGCCCCCTAGCGTCCTACAATGAGCAGTTCTTC
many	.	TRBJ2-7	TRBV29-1	CSVEGGAQYEQYF	TGCAGCGTTGAAGGGGGGGCCCAATACGAGCAGTACTTC
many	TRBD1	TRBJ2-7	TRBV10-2	CASSELWTGVSYEQYF	TGCGCCAGCAGTGAGTTATGGACAGGGGTCTCCTACGAGCAGTACTTC
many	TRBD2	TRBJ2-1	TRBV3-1	CASSQESGGARQFF	TGTGCCAGCAGCCAAGAGAGCGGGGGGGCCCGGCAGTTCTTC
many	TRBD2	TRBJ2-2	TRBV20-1	CSGSKLAGGSNTGELFF	TGCAGTGGCTCAAAACTAGCGGGGGGATCGAACACCGGGGAGCTGTTTTTT
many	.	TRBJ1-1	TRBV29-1	CSVRQANTEAFF	TGCAGCGTCCGACAGGCGAACACTGAAGCTTTCTTT
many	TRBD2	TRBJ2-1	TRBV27	CASSLGTSGGNEQFF	TGTGCCAGCAGTTTGGGGACTAGCGGCGGCAATGAGCAGTTCTTC
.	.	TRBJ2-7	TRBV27	CASSFGGSSSYEQYF	TGTGCCAGCAGTTTCGGAGGGTCTAGCTCCTACGAGCAGTACTTC
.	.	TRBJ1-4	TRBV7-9	CASTSGRYSTNEKLFF	TGTGCCAGCACCTCGGGTCGTTACTCAACTAATGAAAAACTGTTTTTT
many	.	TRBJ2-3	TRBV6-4	CASSDTVTDTQYF	TGTGCCAGCAGTGACACAGTCACAGATACGCAGTATTTT
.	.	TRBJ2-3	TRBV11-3	CASSLDGLPTDTQYF	TGTGCCAGCAGCTTAGATGGACTACCCACAGATACGCAGTATTTT
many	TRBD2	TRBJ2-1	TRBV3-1	CASTAGLSSYNEQFF	TGTGCCAGCACAGCGGGACTCAGCTCCTACAATGAGCAGTTCTTC
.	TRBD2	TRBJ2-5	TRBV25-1	CASSAGLASTQETQYF	TGTGCCAGCAGTGCGGGACTAGCTTCAACCCAAGAGACCCAGTACTTC
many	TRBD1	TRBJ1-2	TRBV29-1	CSVDRDRVDGYTF	TGCAGCGTTGACCGGGACAGGGTTGATGGTTACACCTTC
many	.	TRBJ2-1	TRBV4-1	CASSQAESSYNEQFF	TGCGCCAGCAGCCAAGCGGAAAGCTCCTACAATGAGCAGTTCTTC
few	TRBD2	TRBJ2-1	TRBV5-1	CASRLAGGSNEQFF	TGCGCCAGCCGCCTAGCGGGGGGTTCCAATGAGCAGTTCTTC
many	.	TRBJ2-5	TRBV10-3	CAISDLTAGEGETQYF	TGTGCCATCAGTGACCTTACGGCAGGGGAAGGGGAGACCCAGTACTTC
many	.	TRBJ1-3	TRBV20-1	CSATVWGNTIYF	TGCAGTGCTACGGTGTGGGGAAACACCATATATTTT
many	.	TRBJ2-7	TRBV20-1	CSASFVASRYEQYF	TGCAGTGCTAGCTTTGTGGCTAGCCGCTACGAGCAGTACTTC
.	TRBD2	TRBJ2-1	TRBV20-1	CSALGGFVAGHDEQFF	TGCAGTGCCTTAGGGGGGTTCGTAGCGGGACACGATGAGCAGTTCTTC
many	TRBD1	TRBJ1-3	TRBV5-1	CASSDLGTASGNTIYF	TGCGCCAGCAGCGACCTCGGGACAGCCTCTGGAAACACCATATATTTT
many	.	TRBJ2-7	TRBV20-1	CSARESNSYEQYF	TGCAGTGCTAGAGAGAGTAACTCCTACGAGCAGTACTTC
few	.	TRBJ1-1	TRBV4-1	CASSHELLNTEAFF	TGCGCCAGCAGCCACGAGTTATTGAACACTGAAGCTTTCTTT
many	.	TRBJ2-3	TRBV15	CATSRDLLGGADTQYF	TGTGCCACCAGCAGAGACCTGCTAGGGGGAGCAGATACGCAGTATTTT
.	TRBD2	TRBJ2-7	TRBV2	CASSSGTSGQPLPYEQYF	TGTGCCAGCAGTTCCGGGACTAGCGGACAACCTCTACCCTACGAGCAGTACTTC
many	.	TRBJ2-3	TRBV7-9	CASSLEPGAGTQYF	TGTGCCAGCAGCTTAGAACCAGGGGCAGGTACGCAGTATTTT
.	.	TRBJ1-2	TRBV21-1	CACSKEVQGEDKDYGYTF	TGTGCCTGCAGCAAAGAGGTCCAGGGGGAAGATAAGGACTATGGCTACACCTTC
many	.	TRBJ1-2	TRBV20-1	CSARAGRDYGYTF	TGCAGTGCTAGAGCGGGGCGGGACTATGGCTACACCTTC
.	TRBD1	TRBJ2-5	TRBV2	CASGDRGSYQETQYF	TGTGCCAGCGGCGACAGGGGATCGTACCAAGAGACCCAGTACTTC
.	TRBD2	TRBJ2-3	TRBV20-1	CSASIASGLTDTQYF	TGCAGTGCTAGTATTGCTAGCGGACTCACAGATACGCAGTATTTT
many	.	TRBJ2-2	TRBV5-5	CASSWGLGGANTGELFF	TGTGCCAGCAGCTGGGGTTTAGGGGGAGCGAACACCGGGGAGCTGTTTTTT
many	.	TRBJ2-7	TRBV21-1	CASSNGGTGMREQYF	TGTGCCAGCAGCAACGGAGGGACAGGGATGCGAGAGCAGTACTTC
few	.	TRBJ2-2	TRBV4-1	CASSQGGRRTGELFF	TGCGCCAGCAGCCAAGGGGGCCGGAGAACCGGGGAGCTGTTTTTT
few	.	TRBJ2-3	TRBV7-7	CASSFRSGAGDTQYF	TGTGCCAGCAGCTTCCGCTCGGGAGCAGGAGATACGCAGTATTTT
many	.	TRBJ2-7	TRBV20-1	CSARDGIVYEQYF	TGCAGTGCTAGAGATGGAATAGTCTACGAGCAGTACTTC
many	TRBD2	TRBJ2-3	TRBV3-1	CASSEVPTSGKDTQYF	TGTGCCAGCAGCGAGGTTCCGACTAGCGGGAAAGATACGCAGTATTTT
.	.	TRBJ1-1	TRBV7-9	CASSPDLRTEAFF	TGTGCCAGCAGCCCGGACCTGAGGACTGAAGCTTTCTTT
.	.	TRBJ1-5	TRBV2	CASSTEAGQPQHF	TGTGCCAGCAGTACTGAGGCGGGTCAGCCCCAGCATTTT
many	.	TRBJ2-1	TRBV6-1	CASSAGDRGSYNEQFF	TGTGCCAGCAGCGCGGGAGACAGGGGCTCCTACAATGAGCAGTTCTTC
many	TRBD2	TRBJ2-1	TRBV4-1	CASSVRLAGGPEQFF	TGCGCCAGCAGCGTCCGACTAGCGGGAGGGCCTGAGCAGTTCTTC
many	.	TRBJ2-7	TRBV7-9	CASSSKEEYEQYF	TGTGCCAGCAGTTCAAAGGAGGAGTACGAGCAGTACTTC
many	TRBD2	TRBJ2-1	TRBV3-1	CASSQEGTISYNEQFF	TGTGCCAGCAGCCAAGAAGGGACTATCTCCTACAATGAGCAGTTCTTC
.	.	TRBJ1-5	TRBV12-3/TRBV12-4	CASSRNEGNQPQHF	TGTGCCAGCAGTCGCAATGAGGGGAATCAGCCCCAGCATTTT
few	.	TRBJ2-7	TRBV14	CASSQGAVGGQYF	TGTGCCAGCAGCCAAGGGGCAGTTGGGGGGCAGTACTTC